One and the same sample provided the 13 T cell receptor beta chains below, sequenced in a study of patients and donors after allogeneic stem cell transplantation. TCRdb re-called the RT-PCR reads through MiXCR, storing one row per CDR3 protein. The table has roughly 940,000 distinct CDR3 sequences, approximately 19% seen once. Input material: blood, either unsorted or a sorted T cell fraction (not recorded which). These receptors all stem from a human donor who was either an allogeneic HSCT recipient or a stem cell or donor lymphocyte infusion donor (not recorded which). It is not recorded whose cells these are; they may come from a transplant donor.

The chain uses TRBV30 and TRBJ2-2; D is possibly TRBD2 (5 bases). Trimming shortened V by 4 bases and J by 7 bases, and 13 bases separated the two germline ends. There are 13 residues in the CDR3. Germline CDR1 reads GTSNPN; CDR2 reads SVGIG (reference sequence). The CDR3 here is CAWNGMGSGELFF. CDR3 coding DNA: TGTGCCTGGAATGGTATGGGGAGCGGGGAGCTGTTTTTT. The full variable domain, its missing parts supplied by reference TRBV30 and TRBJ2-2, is SQTIHQWPATLVQPVGSPLSLECTVEGTSNPNLYWYRQAAGRGLQLLFYSVGIGQISSEVPQNLSASRPQDRQFILSSKKLLLSDSGFYLCAWNGMGSGELFFGEGSRLTVL.

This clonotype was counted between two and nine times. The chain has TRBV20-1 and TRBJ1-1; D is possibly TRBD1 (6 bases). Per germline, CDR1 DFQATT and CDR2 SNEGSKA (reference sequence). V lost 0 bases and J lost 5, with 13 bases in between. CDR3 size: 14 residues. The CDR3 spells CSARDLQGATEAFF. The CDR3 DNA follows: TGCAGTGCTAGAGATTTACAGGGCGCTACTGAAGCTTTCTTT.

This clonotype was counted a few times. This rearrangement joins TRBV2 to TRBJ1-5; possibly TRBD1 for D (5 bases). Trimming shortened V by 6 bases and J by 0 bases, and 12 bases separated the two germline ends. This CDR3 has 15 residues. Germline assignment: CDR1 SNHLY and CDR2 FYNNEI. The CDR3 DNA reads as TGTGCCAGCAGGTGGACACGGAATAGCAATCAGCCCCAGCATTTT. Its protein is CASRWTRNSNQPQHF.

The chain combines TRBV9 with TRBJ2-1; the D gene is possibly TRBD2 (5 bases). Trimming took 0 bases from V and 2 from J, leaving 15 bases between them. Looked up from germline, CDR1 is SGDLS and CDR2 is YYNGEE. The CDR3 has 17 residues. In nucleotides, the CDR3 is TGTGCCAGCAGCGTAGCGCAAGGGAGCAGGACCTACAATGAGCAGTTCTTC. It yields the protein CASSVAQGSRTYNEQFF.

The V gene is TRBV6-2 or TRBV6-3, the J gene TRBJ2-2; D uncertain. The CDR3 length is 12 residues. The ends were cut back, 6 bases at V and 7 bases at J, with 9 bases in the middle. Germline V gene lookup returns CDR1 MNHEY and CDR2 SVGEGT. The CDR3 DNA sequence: TGTGCCAGCAGCAACGCCGTCGGGGAGCTGTTTTTT. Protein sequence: CASSNAVGELFF.

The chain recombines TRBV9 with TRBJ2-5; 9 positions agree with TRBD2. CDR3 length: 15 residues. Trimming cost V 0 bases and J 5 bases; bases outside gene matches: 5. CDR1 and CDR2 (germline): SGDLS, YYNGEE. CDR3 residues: CASSVDSGSFETQYF. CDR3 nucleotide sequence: TGTGCCAGCAGCGTAGATAGCGGGAGCTTTGAGACCCAGTACTTC. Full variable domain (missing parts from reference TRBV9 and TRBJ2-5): DSGVTQTPKHLITATGQRVTLRCSPRSGDLSVYWYQQSLDQGLQFLIQYYNGEERAKGNILERFSAQQFPDLHSELNLSSLELGDSALYFCASSVDSGSFETQYFGPGTRLLVL.

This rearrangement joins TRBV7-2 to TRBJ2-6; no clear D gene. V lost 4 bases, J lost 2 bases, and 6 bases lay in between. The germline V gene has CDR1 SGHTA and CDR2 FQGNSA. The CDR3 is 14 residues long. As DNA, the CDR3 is TGTGCCAGCAGCTCCGTTACTGGGGCCAACGTCCTGACTTTC. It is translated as CASSSVTGANVLTF.

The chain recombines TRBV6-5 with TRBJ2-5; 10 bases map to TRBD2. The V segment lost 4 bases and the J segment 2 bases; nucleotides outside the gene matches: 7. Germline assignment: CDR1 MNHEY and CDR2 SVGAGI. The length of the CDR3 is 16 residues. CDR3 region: CASSSRTSGAQETQYF. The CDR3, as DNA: TGTGCCAGCAGTTCGCGGACTAGCGGTGCTCAAGAGACCCAGTACTTC.

Here the CDR3 reads CASPWGTQYF. In DNA form, the CDR3 reads TGTGCCAGCCCCTGGGGTACGCAGTATTTT. The chain recombines TRBV11-2 with TRBJ2-3; D is uncertain. The germline V gene has CDR1 SGHAT and CDR2 FQNNGV. V dropped 8 bases and J dropped 8 bases, with 8 bases sitting between them. This CDR3 spans 10 amino acids. Looking up the rest from reference TRBV11-2 and TRBJ2-3 gives the full variable domain: EAGVAQSPRYKIIEKRQSVAFWCNPISGHATLYWYQQILGQGPKLLIQFQNNGVVDDSQLPKDRFSAERLKGVDSTLKIQPAKLEDSAVYLCASPWGTQYFGPGTRLTVL.

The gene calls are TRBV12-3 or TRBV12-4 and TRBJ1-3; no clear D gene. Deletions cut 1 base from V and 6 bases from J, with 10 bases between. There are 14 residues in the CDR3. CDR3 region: CASSLGGPLNTIYF. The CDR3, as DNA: TGTGCCAGCAGTTTAGGGGGTCCCTTAAACACCATATATTTT.

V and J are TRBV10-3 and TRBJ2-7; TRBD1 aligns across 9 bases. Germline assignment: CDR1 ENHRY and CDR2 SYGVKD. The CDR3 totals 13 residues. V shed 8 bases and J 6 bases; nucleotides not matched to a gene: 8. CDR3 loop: CAIGQGISAEQYF. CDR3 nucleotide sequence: TGTGCCATCGGACAGGGGATTTCAGCCGAGCAGTACTTC.

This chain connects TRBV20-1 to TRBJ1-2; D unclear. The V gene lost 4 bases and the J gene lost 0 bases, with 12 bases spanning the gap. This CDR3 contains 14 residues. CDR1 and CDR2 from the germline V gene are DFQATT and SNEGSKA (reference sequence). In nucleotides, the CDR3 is TGCAGTGCTAAGATACAGTTGTCTAACTATGGCTACACCTTC. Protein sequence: CSAKIQLSNYGYTF.

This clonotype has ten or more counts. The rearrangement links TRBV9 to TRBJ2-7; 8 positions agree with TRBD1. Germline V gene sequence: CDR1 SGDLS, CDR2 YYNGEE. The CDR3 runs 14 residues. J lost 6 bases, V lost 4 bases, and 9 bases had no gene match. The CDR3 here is CASSPWTGSVEQYF. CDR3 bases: TGTGCCAGCAGCCCCTGGACAGGGTCTGTCGAGCAGTACTTC.